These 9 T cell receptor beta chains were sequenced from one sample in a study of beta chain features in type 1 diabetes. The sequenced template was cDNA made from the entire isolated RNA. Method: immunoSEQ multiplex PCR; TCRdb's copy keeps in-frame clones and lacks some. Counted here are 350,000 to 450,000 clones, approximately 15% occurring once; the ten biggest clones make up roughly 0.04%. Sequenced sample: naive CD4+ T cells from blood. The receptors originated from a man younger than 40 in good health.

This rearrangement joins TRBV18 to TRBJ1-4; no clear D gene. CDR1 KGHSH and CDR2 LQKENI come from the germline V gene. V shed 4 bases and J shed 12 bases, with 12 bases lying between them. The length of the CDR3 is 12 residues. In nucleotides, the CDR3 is TGTGCCAGCTCACTCGACATGACGCAACTGTTTTTT. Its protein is CASSLDMTQLFF.

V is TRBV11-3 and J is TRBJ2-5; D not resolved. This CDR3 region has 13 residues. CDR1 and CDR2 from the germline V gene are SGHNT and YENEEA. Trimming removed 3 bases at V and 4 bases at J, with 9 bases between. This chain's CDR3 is CASSFGRRETQYF. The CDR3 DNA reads TGTGCCAGCAGCTTCGGCAGGCGAGAGACCCAGTACTTC.

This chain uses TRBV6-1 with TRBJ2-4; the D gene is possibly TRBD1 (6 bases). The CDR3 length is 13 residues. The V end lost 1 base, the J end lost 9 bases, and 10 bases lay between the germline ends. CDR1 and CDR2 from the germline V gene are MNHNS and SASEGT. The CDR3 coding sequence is TGTGCCAGCAGTGAAGACAGGGTGGGCATTCAGTACTTC. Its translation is CASSEDRVGIQYF.

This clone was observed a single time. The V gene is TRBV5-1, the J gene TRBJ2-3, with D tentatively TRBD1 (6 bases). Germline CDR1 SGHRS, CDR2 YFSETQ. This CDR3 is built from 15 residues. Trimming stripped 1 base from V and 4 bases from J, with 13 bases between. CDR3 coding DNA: TGCGCCAGCAGCTTGAGTGGGGGCGCGCCAGATACGCAGTATTTT. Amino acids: CASSLSGGAPDTQYF.

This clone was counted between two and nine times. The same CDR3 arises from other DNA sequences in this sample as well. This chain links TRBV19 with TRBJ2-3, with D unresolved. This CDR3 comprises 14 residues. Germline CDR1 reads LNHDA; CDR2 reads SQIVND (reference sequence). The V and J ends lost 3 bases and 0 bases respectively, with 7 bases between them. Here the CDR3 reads CASSISGSTDTQYF. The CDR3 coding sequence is TGTGCCAGTAGTATCAGTGGAAGCACAGATACGCAGTATTTT.

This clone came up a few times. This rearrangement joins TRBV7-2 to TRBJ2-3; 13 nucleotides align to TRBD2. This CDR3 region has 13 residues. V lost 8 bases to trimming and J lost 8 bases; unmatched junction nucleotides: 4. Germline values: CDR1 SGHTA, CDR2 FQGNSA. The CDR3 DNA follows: TGTGCCAGCGGACTAGCGGGGGAGTTTACGCAGTATTTT. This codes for CASGLAGEFTQYF. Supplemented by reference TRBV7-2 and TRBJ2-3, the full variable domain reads GAGVSQSPSNKVTEKGKDVELRCDPISGHTALYWYRQSLGQGLEFLIYFQGNSAPDKSGLPSDRFSAERTGGSVSTLTIQRTQQEDSAVYLCASGLAGEFTQYFGPGTRLTVL.

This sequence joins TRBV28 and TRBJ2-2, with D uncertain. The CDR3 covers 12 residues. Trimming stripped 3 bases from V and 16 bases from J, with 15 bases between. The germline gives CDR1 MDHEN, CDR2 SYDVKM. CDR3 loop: CASSFLGLRKFF. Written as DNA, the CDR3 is TGTGCCAGCAGTTTCTTGGGTCTCAGAAAGTTTTTT.

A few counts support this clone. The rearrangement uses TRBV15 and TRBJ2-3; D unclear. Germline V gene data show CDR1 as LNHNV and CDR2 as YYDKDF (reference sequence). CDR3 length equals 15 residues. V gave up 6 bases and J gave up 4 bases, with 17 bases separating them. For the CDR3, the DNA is TGTGCCACCAGACTCGGGCAGGCCGACGCAGATACGCAGTATTTT. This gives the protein CATRLGQADADTQYF.

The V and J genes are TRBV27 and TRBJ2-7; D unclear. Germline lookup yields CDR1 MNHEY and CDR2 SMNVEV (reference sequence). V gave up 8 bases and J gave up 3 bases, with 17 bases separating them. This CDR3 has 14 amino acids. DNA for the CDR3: TGTGCCAGCCCCCCGCTCGGCTCCTACTACGAGCAGTACGTC. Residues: CASPPLGSYYEQYV.